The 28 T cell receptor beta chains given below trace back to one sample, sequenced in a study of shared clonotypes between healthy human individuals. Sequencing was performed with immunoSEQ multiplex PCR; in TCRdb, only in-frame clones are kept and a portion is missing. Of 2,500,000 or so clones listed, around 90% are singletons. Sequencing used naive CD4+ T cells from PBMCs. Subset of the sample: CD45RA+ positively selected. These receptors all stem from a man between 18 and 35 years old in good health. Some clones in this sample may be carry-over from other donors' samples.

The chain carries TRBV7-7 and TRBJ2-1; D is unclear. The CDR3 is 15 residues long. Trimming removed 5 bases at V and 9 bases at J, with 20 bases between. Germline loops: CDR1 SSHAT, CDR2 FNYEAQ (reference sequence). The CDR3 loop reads CASSPRTSPSLEQFF. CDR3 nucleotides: TGTGCCAGCAGCCCCAGGACCTCCCCCTCCCTTGAGCAGTTCTTC.

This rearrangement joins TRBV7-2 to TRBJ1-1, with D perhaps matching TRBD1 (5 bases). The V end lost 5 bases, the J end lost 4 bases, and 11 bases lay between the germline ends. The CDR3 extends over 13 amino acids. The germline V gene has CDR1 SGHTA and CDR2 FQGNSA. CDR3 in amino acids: CASSRGGVTEAFF. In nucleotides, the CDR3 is TGTGCCAGCAGCAGAGGAGGGGTCACTGAAGCTTTCTTT.

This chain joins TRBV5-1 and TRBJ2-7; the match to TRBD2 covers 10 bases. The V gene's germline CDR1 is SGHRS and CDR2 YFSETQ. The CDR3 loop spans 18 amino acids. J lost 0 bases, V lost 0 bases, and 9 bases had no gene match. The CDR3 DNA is TGCGCCAGCAGCTTGGGGGCTAGCGGGAGCCCGAGCTCCTACGAGCAGTACTTC. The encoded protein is CASSLGASGSPSSYEQYF.

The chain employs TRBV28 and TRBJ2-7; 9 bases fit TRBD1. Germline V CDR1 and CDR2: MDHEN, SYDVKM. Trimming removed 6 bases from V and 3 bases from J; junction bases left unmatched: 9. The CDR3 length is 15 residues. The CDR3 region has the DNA TGTGCCAGCAGGACCGGGACAGGGATGTTCTACGAGCAGTACTTC. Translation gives CASRTGTGMFYEQYF.

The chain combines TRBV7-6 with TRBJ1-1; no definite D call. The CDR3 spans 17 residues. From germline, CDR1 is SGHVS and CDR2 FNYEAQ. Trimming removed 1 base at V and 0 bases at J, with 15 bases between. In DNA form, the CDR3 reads TGTGCCAGCAGCTTAGTAAGTCTAGGACGGCTGAACACTGAAGCTTTCTTT. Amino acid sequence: CASSLVSLGRLNTEAFF.

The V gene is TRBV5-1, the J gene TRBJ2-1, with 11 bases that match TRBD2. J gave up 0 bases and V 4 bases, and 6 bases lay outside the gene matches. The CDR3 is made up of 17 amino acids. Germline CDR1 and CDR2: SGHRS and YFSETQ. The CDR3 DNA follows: TGCGCCAGCAGCCCGGGACTAGCGGTAAGCTCCTACAATGAGCAGTTCTTC. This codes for CASSPGLAVSSYNEQFF. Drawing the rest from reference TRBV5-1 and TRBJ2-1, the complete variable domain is KAGVTQTPRYLIKTRGQQVTLSCSPISGHRSVSWYQQTPGQGLQFLFEYFSETQRNKGNFPGRFSGRQFSNSRSEMNVSTLELGDSALYLCASSPGLAVSSYNEQFFGPGTRLTVL.

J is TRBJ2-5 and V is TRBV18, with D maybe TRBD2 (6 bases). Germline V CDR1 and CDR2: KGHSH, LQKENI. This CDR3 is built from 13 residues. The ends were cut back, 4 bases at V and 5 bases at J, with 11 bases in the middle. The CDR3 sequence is CASSQTGGETQYF. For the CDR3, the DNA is TGTGCCAGCTCACAGACTGGGGGGGAGACCCAGTACTTC.

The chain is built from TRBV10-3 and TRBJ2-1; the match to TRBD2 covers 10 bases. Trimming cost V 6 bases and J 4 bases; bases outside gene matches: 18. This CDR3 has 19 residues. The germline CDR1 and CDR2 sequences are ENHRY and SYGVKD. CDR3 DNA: TGTGCCATCAGCGAAAGACCGCCCCATACTAGCGGGAATTACAATGAGCAGTTCTTC. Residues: CAISERPPHTSGNYNEQFF.

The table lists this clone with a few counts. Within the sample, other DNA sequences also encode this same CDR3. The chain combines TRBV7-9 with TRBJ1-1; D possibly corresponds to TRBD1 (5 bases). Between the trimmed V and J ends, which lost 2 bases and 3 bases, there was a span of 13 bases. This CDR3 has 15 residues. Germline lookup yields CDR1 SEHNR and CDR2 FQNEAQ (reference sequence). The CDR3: CASSLLGAGDTEAFF. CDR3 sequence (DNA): TGTGCCAGCAGCTTATTAGGGGCGGGGGACACTGAAGCTTTCTTT.

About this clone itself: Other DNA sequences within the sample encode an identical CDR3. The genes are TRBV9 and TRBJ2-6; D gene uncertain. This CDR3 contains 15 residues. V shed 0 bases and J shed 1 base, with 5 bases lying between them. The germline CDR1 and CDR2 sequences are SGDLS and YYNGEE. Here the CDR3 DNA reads TGTGCCAGCAGCGTAGGTGGTTCTGGGGCCAACGTCCTGACTTTC. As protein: CASSVGGSGANVLTF.

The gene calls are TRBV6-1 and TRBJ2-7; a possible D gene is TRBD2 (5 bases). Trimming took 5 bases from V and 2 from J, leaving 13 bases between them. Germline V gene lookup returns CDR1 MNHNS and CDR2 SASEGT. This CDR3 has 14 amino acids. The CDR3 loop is CASSPRGGTYEQYF. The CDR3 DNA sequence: TGTGCCAGCAGTCCCCGCGGAGGTACCTACGAGCAGTACTTC.

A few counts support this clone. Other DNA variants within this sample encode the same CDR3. The CDR3 sequence is CASSLVRAEAFF. DNA for the CDR3: TGTGCCAGCAGTTTGGTCCGGGCTGAAGCTTTCTTT. V usage is TRBV28 and J usage is TRBJ1-1; no clear D gene. The ends were cut back, 3 bases at V and 6 bases at J, with 8 bases in the middle. Germline lookup yields CDR1 MDHEN and CDR2 SYDVKM. The CDR3 runs 12 residues.

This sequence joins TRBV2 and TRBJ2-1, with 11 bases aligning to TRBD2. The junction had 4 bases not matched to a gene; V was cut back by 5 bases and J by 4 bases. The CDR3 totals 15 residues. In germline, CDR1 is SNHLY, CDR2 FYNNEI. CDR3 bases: TGTGCCAGCAGTTATAGCGGGAGGGGGTACAATGAGCAGTTCTTC. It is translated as CASSYSGRGYNEQFF. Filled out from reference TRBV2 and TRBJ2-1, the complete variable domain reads EPEVTQTPSHQVTQMGQEVILRCVPISNHLYFYWYRQILGQKVEFLVSFYNNEISEKSEIFDDQFSVERPDGSNFTLKIRSTKLEDSAMYFCASSYSGRGYNEQFFGPGTRLTVL.

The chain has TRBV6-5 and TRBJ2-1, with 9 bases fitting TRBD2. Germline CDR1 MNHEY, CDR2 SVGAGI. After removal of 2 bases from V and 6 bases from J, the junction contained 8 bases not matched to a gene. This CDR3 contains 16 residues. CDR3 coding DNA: TGTGCCAGCAGTTACACCTATACTAGCGGGCGCAATGAGCAGTTCTTC. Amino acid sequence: CASSYTYTSGRNEQFF.

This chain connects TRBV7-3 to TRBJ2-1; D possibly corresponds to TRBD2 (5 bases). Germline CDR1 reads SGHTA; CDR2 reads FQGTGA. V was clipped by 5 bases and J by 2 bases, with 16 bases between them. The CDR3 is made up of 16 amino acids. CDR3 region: CASSPRASRAYNEQFF. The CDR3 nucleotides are TGTGCCAGCAGCCCCCGGGCTAGCCGGGCCTACAATGAGCAGTTCTTC.

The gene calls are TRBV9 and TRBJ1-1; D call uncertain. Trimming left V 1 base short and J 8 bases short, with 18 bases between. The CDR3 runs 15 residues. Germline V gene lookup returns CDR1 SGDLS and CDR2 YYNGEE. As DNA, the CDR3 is TGTGCCAGCAGCGTAATGGGTGGGTACGAACAGGAAGCTTTCTTT. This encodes CASSVMGGYEQEAFF.

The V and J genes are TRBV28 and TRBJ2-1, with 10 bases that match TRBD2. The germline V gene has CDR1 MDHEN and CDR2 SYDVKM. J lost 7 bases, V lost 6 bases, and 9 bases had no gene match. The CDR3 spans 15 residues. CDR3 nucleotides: TGTGCCAGCAGCTTGCTAGCGGGAGCGAAAAATGAGCAGTTCTTC. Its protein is CASSLLAGAKNEQFF. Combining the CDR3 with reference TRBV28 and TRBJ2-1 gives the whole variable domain DVKVTQSSRYLVKRTGEKVFLECVQDMDHENMFWYRQDPGLGLRLIYFSYDVKMKEKGDIPEGYSVSREKKERFSLILESASTNQTSMYLCASSLLAGAKNEQFFGPGTRLTVL.

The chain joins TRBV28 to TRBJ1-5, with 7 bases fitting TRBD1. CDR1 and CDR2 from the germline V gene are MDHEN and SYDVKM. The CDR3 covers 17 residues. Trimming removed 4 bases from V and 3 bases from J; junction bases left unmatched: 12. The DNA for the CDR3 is TGTGCCAGCAGTTCCCTCCGGGACAGAGGTTACAATCAGCCCCAGCATTTT. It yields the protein CASSSLRDRGYNQPQHF.

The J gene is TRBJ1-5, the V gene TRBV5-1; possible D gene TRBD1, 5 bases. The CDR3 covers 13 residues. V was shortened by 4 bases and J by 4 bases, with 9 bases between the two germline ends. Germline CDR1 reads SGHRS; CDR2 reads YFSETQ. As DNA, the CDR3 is TGCGCCAGCAGCGCTGACAGAAATCAGCCCCAGCATTTT. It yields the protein CASSADRNQPQHF.

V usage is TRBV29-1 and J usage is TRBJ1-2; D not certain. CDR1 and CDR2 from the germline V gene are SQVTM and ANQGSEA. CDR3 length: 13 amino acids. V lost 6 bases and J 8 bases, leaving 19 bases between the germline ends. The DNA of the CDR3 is TGCAGCGTGGGATCCCCCGCGTTCCAAGGCTACACCTTC. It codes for CSVGSPAFQGYTF. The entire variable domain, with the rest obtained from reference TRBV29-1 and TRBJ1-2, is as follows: SAVISQKPSRDICQRGTSLTIQCQVDSQVTMMFWYRQQPGQSLTLIATANQGSEATYESGFVIDKFPISRPNLTFSTLTVSNMSPEDSSIYLCSVGSPAFQGYTFGSGTRLTVV.

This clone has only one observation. The CDR3, as DNA: TGTGCCAGCAGCTTACACCAAAACACTGAAGCTTTCTTT. Encoded protein: CASSLHQNTEAFF. The genes are TRBV7-3 and TRBJ1-1; no reliable D call. Germline-derived CDR1 and CDR2 are SGHTA and FQGTGA. The V end was cut by 2 bases, the J end by 2 bases, with 6 bases between. This CDR3 has 13 amino acids.

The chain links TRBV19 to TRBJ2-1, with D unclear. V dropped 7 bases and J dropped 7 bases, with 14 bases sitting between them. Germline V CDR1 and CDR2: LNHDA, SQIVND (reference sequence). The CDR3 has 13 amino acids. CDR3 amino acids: CASMVRPGNEQFF. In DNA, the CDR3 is TGTGCCAGTATGGTCAGACCCGGGAATGAGCAGTTCTTC.

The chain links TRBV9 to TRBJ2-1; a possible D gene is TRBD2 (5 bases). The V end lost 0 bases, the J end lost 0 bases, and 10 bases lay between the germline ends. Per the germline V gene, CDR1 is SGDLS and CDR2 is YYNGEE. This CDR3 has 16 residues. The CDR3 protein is CASSVDEGSSYNEQFF. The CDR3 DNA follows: TGTGCCAGCAGCGTAGATGAGGGAAGCTCCTACAATGAGCAGTTCTTC.

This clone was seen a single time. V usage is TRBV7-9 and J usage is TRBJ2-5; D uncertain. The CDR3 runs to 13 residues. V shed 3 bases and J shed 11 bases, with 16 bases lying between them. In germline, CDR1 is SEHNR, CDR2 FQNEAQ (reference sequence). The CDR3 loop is CASSLRTAPPQYF. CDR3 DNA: TGTGCCAGCAGCTTGCGGACGGCCCCGCCACAGTACTTC.

This chain's CDR3 is CASSSLQGPNQPQHF. In DNA form, the CDR3 reads TGTGCCAGCAGCTCCCTCCAGGGCCCAAATCAGCCCCAGCATTTT. This chain connects TRBV7-2 to TRBJ1-5; TRBD1 is a possible D gene (5 bases). Trimming took off 4 bases at V and 4 bases at J, with 14 bases between the two ends. Looked up from germline, CDR1 is SGHTA and CDR2 is FQGNSA. This CDR3 region has 15 residues.

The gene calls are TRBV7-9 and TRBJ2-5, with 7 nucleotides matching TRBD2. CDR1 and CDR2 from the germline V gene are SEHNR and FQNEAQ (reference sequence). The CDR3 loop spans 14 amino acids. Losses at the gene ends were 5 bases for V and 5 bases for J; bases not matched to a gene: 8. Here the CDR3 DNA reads TGTGCCAGCAGCCCCAGCCAGGGAGGGGAGACCCAGTACTTC. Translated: CASSPSQGGETQYF.

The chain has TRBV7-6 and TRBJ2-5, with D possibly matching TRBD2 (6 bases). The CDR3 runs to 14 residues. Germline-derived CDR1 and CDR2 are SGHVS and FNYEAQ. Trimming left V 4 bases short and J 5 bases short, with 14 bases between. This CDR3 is CASSSGTASETQYF. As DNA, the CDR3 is TGTGCCAGCAGCTCCGGGACTGCCTCGGAGACCCAGTACTTC.

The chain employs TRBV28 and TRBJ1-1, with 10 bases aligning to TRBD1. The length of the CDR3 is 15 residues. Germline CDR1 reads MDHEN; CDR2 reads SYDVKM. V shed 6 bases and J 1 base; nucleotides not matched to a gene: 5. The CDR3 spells CASSLGQGRNTEAFF. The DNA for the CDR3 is TGTGCCAGCAGCTTGGGACAGGGGAGGAACACTGAAGCTTTCTTT.